Presented here are 24 T cell receptor beta chains from one specimen sequenced in a study of blood T cells in healthy people across ages. Together with a sample-barcoded 5' primer, a J-beta primer mix was included in a second PCR lasting roughly 6 to 12 cycles. Each CDR3 protein is one row after TCRdb ran MiXCR on the 5' RACE reads. The sample carries about 700,000 distinct CDR3 sequences, roughly 32% recorded once. The sequencing input was blood. These receptors originate from a woman of 80 years or more in good health.

V usage is TRBV20-1 and J usage is TRBJ2-5, with D tentatively TRBD1 (5 bases). Germline CDR1 DFQATT, CDR2 SNEGSKA (reference sequence). This CDR3 has 11 amino acids. V was pared by 5 bases and J by 5 bases, with 9 bases between. The CDR3 loop reads CSAVKGETQYF. The CDR3 DNA is TGCAGTGCTGTCAAGGGGGAGACCCAGTACTTC.

On this clonotype: Since a much larger clone is just one base distant, this may be a read error. V gene TRBV29-1 combines with J gene TRBJ1-2; D is undetermined. Looked up from germline, CDR1 is SQVTM and CDR2 is ANQGSEA. CDR3 size: 15 residues. V was cut by 2 bases and J by 1 base, with 14 bases left in between. This CDR3 is CSVERREESNYGYTF. For the CDR3, the DNA is TGCAGCGTTGAACGGCGGGAGGAGAGTAACTATGGCTACACCTTC.

This clonotype has at least ten counts. V is TRBV2 and J is TRBJ1-2, with 9 bases fitting TRBD1. The CDR3 sequence is 12 residues long. The junction had 0 bases not matched to a gene; V was cut back by 8 bases and J by 2 bases. CDR1 is SNHLY and CDR2 is FYNNEI in the germline V gene. The chain's CDR3 is CASGTGNYGYTF. The CDR3 region has the DNA TGTGCCAGCGGGACAGGGAACTATGGCTACACCTTC.

This clonotype was detected many times. The rearrangement links TRBV15 to TRBJ2-6; 7 bases fit TRBD1. The V and J ends lost 3 bases and 0 bases, in that order; junction bases with no gene match: 8. The CDR3 loop spans 18 amino acids. CDR1 is LNHNV, CDR2 YYDKDF, per germline (reference sequence). The CDR3 nucleotides are TGTGCCACCAGCAGGCCGGGACAGACAAGCTCTGGGGCCAACGTCCTGACTTTC. As protein: CATSRPGQTSSGANVLTF.

This clonotype was found many times. The rearrangement links TRBV12-3 or TRBV12-4 to TRBJ2-2; 8 positions match TRBD2. V gave up 6 bases and J gave up 1 base; unmatched junction bases: 7. The CDR3 consists of 16 residues. CDR3 bases: TGTGCCAGCAGCTTCTCCGCGGGGGGGAACACCGGGGAGCTGTTTTTT. It codes for CASSFSAGGNTGELFF.

V gene TRBV7-3 combines with J gene TRBJ1-1; perhaps TRBD1 as D (5 bases). The germline V gene has CDR1 SGHTA and CDR2 FQGTGA. The CDR3 is 15 residues long. The V end was cut by 5 bases, the J end by 5 bases, with 18 bases between. The CDR3 nucleotides read TGTGCCAGCAGCCCATCACCCGGGGGAGAAACTGAAGCTTTCTTT. The encoded protein is CASSPSPGGETEAFF.

As concerns this clonotype: This clone may be a read error of a much larger clone one base away. This chain links TRBV5-1 with TRBJ2-3; tentative D call: TRBD1 (5 bases). V dropped 0 bases and J dropped 3 bases, with 17 bases sitting between them. The CDR3 is 17 residues long. Per the germline V gene, CDR1 is SGHRS and CDR2 is YFSETQ. DNA for the CDR3: TGCGCCAGCAGCTTGGTCAATAGGGGCCAAGGTACAGATACGCAGTATTTT. Amino acids: CASSLVNRGQGTDTQYF.

A remark on this clonotype: This CDR3 fails to terminate in the conserved phenylalanine or tryptophan, so it likely reflects a read error. The DNA is left out, because the CDR3 cannot be placed on it with certainty; the CDR3 is given as TCRdb lists it. The chain is built from TRBV12-3 or TRBV12-4 and TRBJ2-5; the D call in the table, TRBD1, was not verified against the DNA. Termini included, the CDR3 measures 14 amino acids. CDR3 protein: CASKHRGRKETQYS.

The rearrangement joins TRBV4-1 to TRBJ1-1; D is unclear. V was clipped by 1 base and J by 1 base, with 10 bases between them. In germline, CDR1 is MGHRA, CDR2 YSYEKL. The CDR3 has 15 amino acids. CDR3 protein: CASSQGPSWNTEAFF. The DNA of the CDR3 is TGCGCCAGCAGCCAAGGACCCTCCTGGAACACTGAAGCTTTCTTT.

The chain is built from TRBV7-9 and TRBJ1-1; the match to TRBD1 covers 7 bases. The J segment lost 1 base and the V segment lost 8 bases, leaving 7 bases of the junction unmatched. The CDR3 length is 14 residues. Germline loops: CDR1 SEHNR, CDR2 FQNEAQ (reference sequence). The CDR3 DNA sequence: TGTGCCAGCCTCAACAGGGGCGGGAACACTGAAGCTTTCTTT. It is translated as CASLNRGGNTEAFF.

This clonotype occurred many times. J is TRBJ2-5 and V is TRBV24-1; D tentatively reads TRBD1 or TRBD2 (5 bases each). Per germline, CDR1 KGHDR and CDR2 SFDVKD. The V and J ends lost 5 bases and 11 bases respectively, with 14 bases between them. This CDR3 has 12 residues. The CDR3 region is CATSGNEGKQYF. The CDR3 DNA is TGTGCCACCAGTGGGAACGAGGGGAAGCAGTACTTC.

This clonotype was seen ten or more times. The rearrangement joins TRBV9 to TRBJ2-1, with D perhaps TRBD2 (6 bases). V lost 3 bases to trimming and J lost 6 bases, with 16 bases between them. CDR3 length: 15 amino acids. Germline CDR1 reads SGDLS; CDR2 reads YYNGEE. The chain's CDR3 is CASSARDSLSNEQFF. Written as DNA, the CDR3 is TGTGCCAGCAGCGCCCGGGACTCCCTGTCCAATGAGCAGTTCTTC.

The chain is built from TRBV5-1 and TRBJ2-1; 14 bases fit TRBD2. The germline gives CDR1 SGHRS, CDR2 YFSETQ. The J segment lost 6 bases and the V segment lost 4 bases, leaving 6 bases of the junction unmatched. The CDR3 extends over 16 amino acids. The CDR3 coding sequence is TGCGCCAGCAGCCCCGGACTAGCGGGGGGCTGCAATGAGCAGTTCTTC. It encodes CASSPGLAGGCNEQFF.

This clonotype has at least ten counts. The chain employs TRBV9 and TRBJ1-1; possibly TRBD1 for D (5 bases). This CDR3 has 15 residues. The germline CDR1 and CDR2 sequences are SGDLS and YYNGEE. With 0 bases removed from V and 4 bases from J, the gap between germline ends came to 13 bases. The CDR3 DNA reads as TGTGCCAGCAGCGTAGGGTCACGCGGGGGCACTGAAGCTTTCTTT. It yields the protein CASSVGSRGGTEAFF.

In its sample, this clonotype was seen many times. The chain couples TRBV6-1 to TRBJ1-2; a weak D match, TRBD1 (5 bases). CDR3 length: 17 residues. V was trimmed by 6 bases and J by 8 bases, leaving 28 bases between them. CDR1 is MNHNS and CDR2 is SASEGT in the germline V gene. The CDR3 here is CASRDGRRGASRKGYTF. The CDR3 bases are TGTGCCAGCAGAGACGGTCGACGGGGCGCATCGCGGAAGGGCTACACCTTC.

This chain joins TRBV13 and TRBJ1-1; 9 bases are shared with TRBD1. With 7 bases clipped from V and 4 bases from J, the junction kept 13 bases outside the gene matches. This CDR3 spans 16 amino acids. The germline CDR1 and CDR2 sequences are PRHDT and FYEKMQ (reference sequence). The CDR3 reads CASKRNTGQGGTEAFF. The CDR3, as DNA: TGTGCCAGCAAACGAAATACGGGACAGGGAGGCACTGAAGCTTTCTTT.

The table lists this clonotype with many counts. This chain connects TRBV12-3 or TRBV12-4 to TRBJ2-1; a possible D gene is TRBD2 (6 bases). This CDR3 comprises 14 residues. The germline V and J ends were trimmed by 5 bases and 10 bases, with 18 bases remaining between them. CDR3 protein: CASSPPGLSQEQFF. The CDR3 bases are TGTGCCAGCAGTCCGCCGGGACTCTCCCAAGAGCAGTTCTTC.

The V gene is TRBV12-3 or TRBV12-4, the J gene TRBJ1-1; 8 nucleotides agree with TRBD1. The V segment lost 2 bases and the J segment 1 base; nucleotides outside the gene matches: 3. The length of the CDR3 is 15 residues. The CDR3 sequence: CASSLRGQENTEAFF. In DNA, the CDR3 is TGTGCCAGCAGTTTAAGGGGACAGGAGAACACTGAAGCTTTCTTT.

This clonotype was observed a handful of times. A clone one base away is much larger, so this may be a read error. V and J are TRBV20-1 and TRBJ2-5, with TRBD2 matching over 8 bases. The J segment lost 11 bases and the V segment lost 1 base, leaving 9 bases of the junction unmatched. Per germline, CDR1 DFQATT and CDR2 SNEGSKA (reference sequence). The CDR3 sequence is 13 residues long. The chain's CDR3 is CSARGRGVHEQYF. CDR3 nucleotides: TGCAGTGCTAGAGGGCGGGGGGTTCATGAGCAGTACTTC.

In its sample, this clonotype was seen many times. At one end, the junction sequence differs from germline, possibly due to a read error. V and J are TRBV7-2 and TRBJ2-7; no clear D gene. Per germline, CDR1 SGHTA and CDR2 FQGNSA. The CDR3 extends over 12 amino acids. CDR3 sequence reads: CSSSLTVYEQYF. The CDR3 nucleotides read TGTTCCAGCAGCTTGACCGTCTACGAGCAGTACTTC.

This clonotype was observed a few times. The chain carries TRBV9 and TRBJ2-2; no definite D call. V was pared by 0 bases and J by 6 bases, with 12 bases between. There are 15 residues in the CDR3. Germline CDR1 SGDLS, CDR2 YYNGEE. CDR3: CASSVGSLSAGELFF. The CDR3, as DNA: TGTGCCAGCAGCGTAGGCAGCCTCTCAGCCGGGGAGCTGTTTTTT.

This clonotype was counted only a few times. Just one base apart from a much larger clone, this may be a read error. The chain has TRBV12-3 or TRBV12-4 and TRBJ1-2, with D hard to call. V was clipped by 2 bases and J by 8 bases, with 12 bases between them. CDR3 size: 13 residues. The CDR3 bases are TGTGCCAGCAGTTTAACGGGAAGGAGGGGCTACACCTTC. Translated, it gives CASSLTGRRGYTF.

This clonotype occurred once. The rearrangement uses TRBV20-1 and TRBJ2-1; no clear D. V was cut by 2 bases and J by 6 bases, with 17 bases left in between. The CDR3 extends over 15 amino acids. CDR1 DFQATT and CDR2 SNEGSKA come from the germline V gene (reference sequence). CDR3 in amino acids: CSARPLMNIANEQFF. In DNA form, the CDR3 reads TGCAGTGCTAGACCTTTGATGAACATAGCCAATGAGCAGTTCTTC.

The genes are TRBV28 and TRBJ2-7, with D perhaps matching TRBD2 (7 bases). The CDR3 is 18 residues long. V gave up 10 bases and J gave up 7 bases, with 35 bases separating them. From germline, CDR1 is MDHEN and CDR2 SYDVKM. The CDR3: CATASGGGGSISDNEQYF. In DNA, the CDR3 is TGTGCCACTGCGTCGGGCGGGGGCGGAAGCATATCCGACAATGAGCAGTACTTC.